The clone carrying this T cell receptor (beta chain) has at least ten counts. This sample stems from a study of blood T cells in healthy people across ages. About the study: Capture by template switching was about one barcoded beta molecule per two T cells.

With a J-beta primer mix and a sample-barcoded 5' primer, a second PCR ran about 6 to 11 cycles. TCRdb used MiXCR to reprocess the 5' RACE reads, holding one entry per CDR3 protein. The repertoire holds hundreds of thousands of distinct CDR3 sequences, with about 56% as singletons. The CDR3 is 15 residues long. The germline V gene encodes CDR1 LGHDT and CDR2 YNNKEL (reference sequence). The V gene lost 0 bases and the J gene lost 7 bases, with 10 bases spanning the gap. The receptor was isolated from a man in his forties or fifties in good health. The material sequenced was blood. The chain is built from TRBV3-1 and TRBJ1-6; D gene uncertain. The CDR3 sequence is CASSQDRAANSPLHF. CDR3 coding DNA: TGTGCCAGCAGCCAAGATCGGGCAGCAAATTCACCCCTCCACTTT.